This T cell receptor (beta chain) was retrieved from a study of blood T cell repertoires in COVID-19. Study at large: Sites in the United States, Italy and Spain provided acute and convalescent COVID-19 samples. T cells, B-cell-depleted T cells, or PBMCs provided the cDNA or gDNA that served as material.

Per the original methods: Quantification of nucleated cells was approximated via reference gene primer amplification. Assay: immunoSEQ multiplex PCR; the TCRdb copy retains only in-frame clones and omits some. That table gives V, J and clone size, and the DNA gave D and trimming. Among around 100,000 clones listed, around 86% were seen once. The specimen was peripheral blood. The sequence was obtained from an older man with acute or convalescent COVID-19.

The CDR3 protein is CASSGPGLGYNEQFF. CDR3 bases: TGTGCCAGCAGTGGGCCGGGGTTAGGGTACAATGAGCAGTTCTTC. The V and J genes are TRBV25-1 and TRBJ2-1, with a weak D call TRBD2 (5 bases). The germline V gene encodes CDR1 MGHDK and CDR2 SYGVNS. The CDR3 has 15 residues. Trimming left V 4 bases short and J 4 bases short, with 14 bases between.